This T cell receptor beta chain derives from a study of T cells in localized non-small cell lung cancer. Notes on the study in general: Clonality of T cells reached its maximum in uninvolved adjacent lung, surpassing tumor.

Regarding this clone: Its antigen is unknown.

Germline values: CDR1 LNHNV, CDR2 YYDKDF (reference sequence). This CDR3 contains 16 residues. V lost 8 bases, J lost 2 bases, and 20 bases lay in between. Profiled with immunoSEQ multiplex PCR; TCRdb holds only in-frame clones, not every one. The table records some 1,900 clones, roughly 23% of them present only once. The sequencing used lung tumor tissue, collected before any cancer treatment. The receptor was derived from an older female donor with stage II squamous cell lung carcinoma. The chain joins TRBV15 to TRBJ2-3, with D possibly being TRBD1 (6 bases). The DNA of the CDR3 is TGTGCCACCGGCCGTCCTGCGGACAGCTTCACAGATACGCAGTATTTT. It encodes CATGRPADSFTDTQYF.